The 29 T cell receptor beta chains presented below share a single source sample, sequenced in a study of T-cell reconstitution after alpha-beta-depleted transplantation in children. Preparing the TCRbeta library involved the use of unique molecular identifiers. TCRdb itself ran the PCR reads through MiXCR, one entry per CDR3 protein. The repertoire holds about 610,000 distinct CDR3 sequences, with under 12% as singletons. The input for sequencing was PBMCs from the stem cell graft donor, taken from the stem cell graft. The receptors were gathered from a human donor who donated a stem cell graft to a child with acute myeloid leukemia.

This clonotype appeared a single time. V is TRBV14 and J is TRBJ2-6; TRBD2 matches 13 bases. J was trimmed by 0 bases and V by 11 bases; bases with no gene match: 7. CDR3 length equals 17 residues. The germline V gene encodes CDR1 SGHDN and CDR2 FVKESK. CDR3: CAGGTSGVSSGANVLTF. CDR3 DNA sequence: TGTGCCGGAGGGACTAGCGGGGTTAGCTCTGGGGCCAACGTCCTGACTTTC. Variable domain in full (rest from reference TRBV14 and TRBJ2-6): EAGVTQFPSHSVIEKGQTVTLRCDPISGHDNLYWYRRVMGKEIKFLLHFVKESKQDESGMPNNRFLAERTGGTYSTLKVQPAELEDSGVYFCAGGTSGVSSGANVLTFGAGSRLTVL.

This clonotype came up many times. The V call is TRBV10-3, the J call TRBJ2-7; D gene uncertain. With 0 bases removed from V and 0 bases from J, the gap between germline ends came to 6 bases. From germline, CDR1 is ENHRY and CDR2 SYGVKD. CDR3 length: 14 amino acids. The CDR3 sequence is CAISESMLSYEQYF. The CDR3 nucleotides are TGTGCCATCAGTGAGTCGATGCTCTCCTACGAGCAGTACTTC.

This clonotype was seen only a few times. The chain is built from TRBV11-2 and TRBJ2-7; perhaps TRBD1 as D (6 bases). The CDR3 totals 14 residues. Per germline, CDR1 SGHAT and CDR2 FQNNGV. The germline V and J ends were trimmed by 8 bases and 1 base, with 15 bases remaining between them. CDR3 DNA: TGTGCCAGCGCGCCGGGACATCGATCCTACGAGCAGTACTTC. Amino acid sequence: CASAPGHRSYEQYF.

The chain is built from TRBV28 and TRBJ2-7; TRBD1 is a possible D gene (8 bases). The CDR3 is 13 residues long. V was clipped by 7 bases and J by 6 bases, with 16 bases between them. The germline CDR1 and CDR2 sequences are MDHEN and SYDVKM. In nucleotides, the CDR3 is TGTGCCAGCACCCCATACAGGGGGGGCGAGCAGTACTTC. Translation gives CASTPYRGGEQYF.

This clonotype was counted a few times. This chain's CDR3 is CSARDRAKERLLNNEQFF. CDR3 nucleotides: TGCAGTGCTAGAGATAGGGCCAAGGAGCGCTTGCTGAACAATGAGCAGTTCTTC. This chain connects TRBV20-1 to TRBJ2-1; the D is unclear. From germline, CDR1 is DFQATT and CDR2 SNEGSKA (reference sequence). The CDR3 contains 18 residues. V gave up 0 bases and J gave up 5 bases, with 23 bases separating them.

This clonotype has at least ten counts. The genes are TRBV20-1 and TRBJ1-4; D possibly corresponds to TRBD1 (6 bases). The CDR3 extends over 14 amino acids. V was pared by 7 bases and J by 6 bases, with 18 bases between. Germline loops: CDR1 DFQATT, CDR2 SNEGSKA (reference sequence). In DNA, the CDR3 is TGCAGTGGTGCGCAGAGTCAGGGGTATGAAAAACTGTTTTTT. Translated: CSGAQSQGYEKLFF.

This clonotype was recorded a few times. J is TRBJ2-1 and V is TRBV6-5; no reliable D call. Germline V gives CDR1 MNHEY, CDR2 SVGAGI. Trimming left V 2 bases short and J 2 bases short, with 10 bases between. The CDR3 totals 15 residues. Written as DNA, the CDR3 is TGTGCCAGCAGTTACGGAAGGAGTGCCTACAATGAGCAGTTCTTC. This encodes CASSYGRSAYNEQFF.

This clonotype appeared a few times. This chain joins TRBV7-2 and TRBJ2-7, with 13 bases lining up with TRBD2. CDR1 and CDR2 from the germline V gene are SGHTA and FQGNSA. There are 16 residues in the CDR3. With 3 bases clipped from V and 2 bases from J, the junction kept 4 bases outside the gene matches. The CDR3 sequence: CASSFPGLAGAYEQYF. Here the CDR3 DNA reads TGTGCCAGCAGCTTCCCTGGACTAGCGGGAGCCTACGAGCAGTACTTC. Based on the CDR3 plus reference TRBV7-2 and TRBJ2-7, the full variable domain is GAGVSQSPSNKVTEKGKDVELRCDPISGHTALYWYRQSLGQGLEFLIYFQGNSAPDKSGLPSDRFSAERTGGSVSTLTIQRTQQEDSAVYLCASSFPGLAGAYEQYFGPGTRLTVT.

The CDR3 nucleotides are TGTGCCAGCAGCGCCGACAGCAGGAACACTGAAGCTTTCTTT. Protein sequence: CASSADSRNTEAFF. This chain joins TRBV7-2 and TRBJ1-1, with D maybe TRBD1 (5 bases). V was trimmed by 5 bases and J by 1 base, leaving 11 bases between them. CDR1 and CDR2 (germline): SGHTA, FQGNSA. This CDR3 is 14 amino acids long.

This clonotype was seen many times. V and J are TRBV29-1 and TRBJ2-3; the D gene is possibly TRBD2 (5 bases). The CDR3 extends over 13 amino acids. With 5 bases removed from V and 1 base from J, the gap between germline ends came to 10 bases. Germline V gene sequence: CDR1 SQVTM, CDR2 ANQGSEA. The CDR3 DNA is TGCAGCGTTATCGAGGGCGGCACAGATACGCAGTATTTT. Its translation: CSVIEGGTDTQYF.

CDR3: CASSPDARYTEAFF. For the CDR3, the DNA is TGTGCCAGCAGCCCGGACGCAAGGTACACTGAAGCTTTCTTT. V usage is TRBV5-6 and J usage is TRBJ1-1; no clear D. The CDR3 has 14 amino acids. The germline gives CDR1 SGHDT, CDR2 YYEEEE. V gave up 4 bases and J gave up 3 bases, with 13 bases separating them.

The V gene is TRBV4-3, the J gene TRBJ2-2; maybe TRBD2 (5 bases). V was clipped by 0 bases and J by 3 bases, with 11 bases between them. Germline values: CDR1 LGHNA, CDR2 YSLEER. The CDR3 totals 16 residues. As DNA, the CDR3 is TGCGCCAGCAGCCAAGAGGACCACGGGGACACCGGGGAGCTGTTTTTT. It translates to CASSQEDHGDTGELFF.

This clonotype showed up many times. The CDR3, as DNA: TGTGCCAGCAGCTTCTTGACTACTACTGAAGCTTTCTTT. Translation gives CASSFLTTTEAFF. The chain uses TRBV7-3 and TRBJ1-1; D is ambiguous. This CDR3 has 13 residues. The V end was cut by 3 bases, the J end by 5 bases, with 10 bases between. The germline CDR1 and CDR2 sequences are SGHTA and FQGTGA.

This clonotype was recorded many times. This sequence joins TRBV7-2 and TRBJ1-5; D gene unclear. Trimming removed 5 bases at V and 6 bases at J, with 11 bases between. CDR1 and CDR2 (germline): SGHTA, FQGNSA. The CDR3 covers 13 residues. CDR3 bases: TGTGCCAGCAGCCCCTCCCCCTTTCAGCCCCAGCATTTT. This sequence encodes CASSPSPFQPQHF.

The table lists this clonotype with a few counts. V and J are TRBV28 and TRBJ1-4; the D gene is possibly TRBD1 (6 bases). This CDR3 comprises 15 residues. Germline CDR1 MDHEN, CDR2 SYDVKM. The V and J ends lost 4 bases and 3 bases respectively, with 12 bases between them. CDR3 DNA sequence: TGTGCCAGCAGTTCTCCCGGGGGGCCTAATGAAAAACTGTTTTTT. Residues: CASSSPGGPNEKLFF.

Ten or more counts support this clonotype. The chain carries TRBV9 and TRBJ2-3, with 7 bases lining up with TRBD2. The CDR3 has 15 amino acids. The V and J ends lost 2 bases and 6 bases, in that order; junction bases with no gene match: 9. Germline V gene data show CDR1 as SGDLS and CDR2 as YYNGEE. CDR3: CASSVDGTTGDTQYF. CDR3 nucleotide sequence: TGTGCCAGCAGCGTGGACGGGACTACCGGTGATACGCAGTATTTT. The complete variable domain, with remaining parts taken from reference TRBV9 and TRBJ2-3, reads DSGVTQTPKHLITATGQRVTLRCSPRSGDLSVYWYQQSLDQGLQFLIQYYNGEERAKGNILERFSAQQFPDLHSELNLSSLELGDSALYFCASSVDGTTGDTQYFGPGTRLTVL.

The rearrangement uses TRBV3-1 and TRBJ2-7; TRBD2 matches 10 bases. The CDR3 sequence is 13 residues long. Germline CDR1 reads LGHDT; CDR2 reads YNNKEL (reference sequence). This chain's CDR3 is CAAGGRSVDEQYF. Here the CDR3 DNA reads TGTGCAGCGGGGGGGCGTAGTGTCGACGAGCAGTACTTC.

V gene TRBV10-3 combines with J gene TRBJ2-5; D is uncertain. The CDR3 has 15 residues. V dropped 8 bases and J dropped 4 bases, with 20 bases sitting between them. CDR1 is ENHRY and CDR2 is SYGVKD in the germline V gene. The CDR3: CAIGAPTKVGETQYF. DNA of the CDR3: TGTGCCATCGGAGCCCCCACAAAAGTCGGAGAGACCCAGTACTTC.

This chain connects TRBV4-2 to TRBJ2-3, with D possibly called TRBD1 or TRBD2 (5 bases each). The CDR3 totals 14 residues. CDR1 LGHNA and CDR2 YNFKEQ come from the germline V gene. Between the trimmed V and J ends, which lost 7 bases and 6 bases, there was a span of 17 bases. The CDR3 DNA reads as TGTGCCAGCACGAACATGGGGGTTCGGGATACGCAGTATTTT. This codes for CASTNMGVRDTQYF.

This clonotype was seen more than once but under ten times. The rearrangement uses TRBV27 and TRBJ2-7; TRBD2 aligns across 10 bases. This CDR3 has 16 amino acids. V gave up 5 bases and J gave up 5 bases; unmatched junction bases: 12. Germline lookup yields CDR1 MNHEY and CDR2 SMNVEV (reference sequence). CDR3 bases: TGTGCCAGCAGTCCAGCAAAAGCGGGAGGGCGTCACGAGCAGTACTTC. It codes for CASSPAKAGGRHEQYF.

This clonotype was counted many times. The DNA for the CDR3 is TGTGCCAGCAGTTTAGCGCGAGGGAGGGTGGATACGCAGTATTTT. This encodes CASSLARGRVDTQYF. This chain joins TRBV12-3 or TRBV12-4 and TRBJ2-3, with 7 bases that match TRBD2. The length of the CDR3 is 15 residues. The ends lost 0 bases at V and 6 bases at J; junction bases unmatched: 6.

The CDR3 DNA sequence: TGCAGTGCTAAAGCGGGAGGGAGCTCCTACGAGCAGTACTTC. It is translated as CSAKAGGSSYEQYF. The V gene is TRBV20-1, the J gene TRBJ2-7, with 10 bases matching TRBD2. The CDR3 covers 14 residues. CDR1 and CDR2 (germline): DFQATT, SNEGSKA (reference sequence). V gave up 4 bases and J gave up 0 bases; unmatched junction bases: 3.

This clonotype was recorded many times. V usage is TRBV20-1 and J usage is TRBJ2-7, with D tentatively TRBD2 (6 bases). V lost 0 bases to trimming and J lost 3 bases, with 12 bases between them. CDR3 length: 14 amino acids. The V gene's germline CDR1 is DFQATT and CDR2 SNEGSKA (reference sequence). Here the CDR3 reads CSARDPGLVYEQYF. Here the CDR3 DNA reads TGCAGTGCTAGAGATCCGGGACTTGTCTACGAGCAGTACTTC.

V and J are TRBV7-2 and TRBJ2-7; tentatively, D is TRBD2 (5 bases). The germline V gene encodes CDR1 SGHTA and CDR2 FQGNSA. V lost 1 base to trimming and J lost 7 bases, with 14 bases between them. The length of the CDR3 is 14 residues. The CDR3 is CASSLVSSSWEQYF. CDR3 nucleotide sequence: TGTGCCAGCAGCTTAGTGAGTTCTAGCTGGGAGCAGTACTTC.

CDR3 DNA: TGTGCCAGCTCACCGGGGACGGTTCGGGAAGCTTTCTTT. Its translation: CASSPGTVREAFF. The rearrangement links TRBV18 to TRBJ1-1; perhaps TRBD1 as D (5 bases). The CDR3 consists of 13 residues. Trimming took 3 bases from V and 8 from J, leaving 13 bases between them. The germline gives CDR1 KGHSH, CDR2 LQKENI.

This clonotype was picked up a small number of times. This chain links TRBV25-1 with TRBJ2-7, with unresolved D. The CDR3 contains 14 residues. Germline V gene data show CDR1 as MGHDK and CDR2 as SYGVNS. V lost 2 bases, J lost 3 bases, and 11 bases lay in between. The CDR3 sequence is CASSELEEIYEQYF. The CDR3 DNA follows: TGTGCCAGCAGTGAACTTGAGGAGATCTACGAGCAGTACTTC.

This clonotype was seen more than once but under ten times. The chain joins TRBV28 to TRBJ2-7, with 8 bases fitting TRBD1. The V segment lost 1 base and the J segment 11 bases; nucleotides outside the gene matches: 16. The V gene's germline CDR1 is MDHEN and CDR2 SYDVKM. The CDR3 sequence is 16 residues long. Written as DNA, the CDR3 is TGTGCCAGCAGTTTATTGGCCGCCCGGACAGGGTACGACGAGTACTTC. This translates into CASSLLAARTGYDEYF.

The chain recombines TRBV29-1 with TRBJ2-4; 8 positions agree with TRBD2. CDR3 size: 14 residues. CDR1 and CDR2 (germline): SQVTM, ANQGSEA. V lost 6 bases and J lost 0; bases outside the gene matches: 4. CDR3 nucleotides: TGCAGCGTCACTAGCGGCGTAGCCAAAAACATTCAGTACTTC. It specifies CSVTSGVAKNIQYF.

This clonotype appeared many times. The rearrangement uses TRBV12-3 or TRBV12-4 and TRBJ2-2, with D unclear. V lost 2 bases to trimming and J lost 4 bases, with 8 bases between them. This CDR3 has 14 amino acids. The CDR3 nucleotides are TGTGCCAGCAGTTTAACTCTTGGCACCGGGGAGCTGTTTTTT. The encoded protein is CASSLTLGTGELFF.